The TCR beta chain under discussion was sequenced for a study of CD8+ T cells in alopecia areata. As for the study in general: It was oral tofacitinib, at 5 to 10 mg twice daily, that treated patients received. Dosing with tofacitinib proceeded for 6 to 18 months, followed by 6 months off drug. The authors scored treated patients' severity by affected scalp percentage. Points from the study as a whole: It was observed that many expanded lesional clones persisted in scalp and blood during tofacitinib.

Sequencing templates came from extracted RNA that was reverse transcribed into cDNA. The repertoire was sequenced with immunoSEQ multiplex PCR; TCRdb's copy has only in-frame clones and lacks some. The table shows around 290,000 clones, with about 62% occurring only once. This sample's treatment: oral pan-JAK inhibitor, 5-10 mg twice daily. Worth noting for this clone: Its target is not known.

This TCR came from a human donor with alopecia areata. The starting material was CD4+ T cells sorted from blood, obtained at week 24, from a patient treated with tofacitinib.

CDR3 sequence: CASSFQSGANVLTF. In nucleotides, the CDR3 is TGTGCCAGCAGCTTCCAATCTGGGGCCAACGTCCTGACTTTC. V is TRBV5-6 and J is TRBJ2-6; D is undetermined. The V gene lost 2 bases and the J gene lost 1 base, with 4 bases spanning the gap. The CDR3 covers 14 residues. The germline V gene encodes CDR1 SGHDT and CDR2 YYEEEE.